The present T cell receptor beta chain was sequenced within a study of T-cell reconstitution after alpha-beta-depleted transplantation in children. Germline loops: CDR1 MGHRA, CDR2 YSYEKL. CDR3 length equals 14 residues. Trimming pared 0 bases from V and 4 bases from J, leaving 9 bases between. Preparation of the TCRbeta library used unique molecular identifiers. TCRdb analysed the PCR reads with MiXCR anew, one entry per CDR3 protein. The sample contains fewer than 700,000 distinct CDR3 sequences, under 30% of which appear only once. This clonotype appeared many times. This sequence originates from a boy younger than two who had a stem cell transplant for acute myeloid leukemia, so the T cells may come from the graft donor. Source: PBMCs, mostly from graft donor cells, taken 360 days after TCRalphabeta/CD19-depleted stem cell transplant. This sequence joins TRBV4-1 and TRBJ2-5; D might be TRBD1 or TRBD2, each matching 6 bases. CDR3 sequence (DNA): TGCGCCAGCAGCCAAGAATGGGGGGCAGAGACCCAGTACTTC. This gives the protein CASSQEWGAETQYF.